This passage covers 17 T cell receptor beta chains from one sample sequenced in a study of PD-1 blockade in mismatch repair-deficient tumors. TCRdb's table, derived via immunoSEQ multiplex PCR, lists solely in-frame clones and lacks some. The sample lists more than 40,000 clones; 81% were seen once. Sequenced material: peripheral blood, taken about 4.5 months after starting pembrolizumab. These receptors came from an adult with mismatch repair-deficient cancer.

The chain links TRBV13 to TRBJ2-1; 8 positions match TRBD2. J lost 5 bases, V lost 5 bases, and 11 bases had no gene match. The CDR3 length is 16 residues. Germline V gene sequence: CDR1 PRHDT, CDR2 FYEKMQ (reference sequence). CDR3 in DNA: TGTGCCAGCAGCCCGGAAACGGGACTAGGGGACAATGAGCAGTTCTTC. Translating gives CASSPETGLGDNEQFF.

This clone was counted a few times. The CDR3 spells CASSLDVLAGVNEQFF. The CDR3 nucleotides are TGTGCCAGCAGCTTAGATGTACTAGCGGGAGTGAATGAGCAGTTCTTC. The chain combines TRBV7-2 with TRBJ2-1, with 11 positions matching TRBD2. There are 16 residues in the CDR3. V lost 1 base to trimming and J lost 7 bases; unmatched junction nucleotides: 6. Looked up from germline, CDR1 is SGHTA and CDR2 is FQGNSA.

For the CDR3, the DNA is TGTGCCAGCAGCTTATTCCCGAACACTGAAGCTTTCTTT. This codes for CASSLFPNTEAFF. The chain employs TRBV7-3 and TRBJ1-1, with D uncertain. Germline CDR1 is SGHTA and CDR2 is FQGTGA. This CDR3 region has 13 residues. Trimming removed 2 bases from V and 1 base from J, with 5 bases in between.

Points on this clone: An end of the junction differs from the germline gene, which may be a read error. Other DNA variants within this sample encode the same CDR3. The V gene is TRBV7-2, the J gene TRBJ2-2; 10 nucleotides line up with TRBD2. Germline CDR1 is SGHTA and CDR2 is FQGNSA. The CDR3 is 15 residues long. CDR3 nucleotides: TGTGCCAGCAGCCTAGCGGGAGCGAACACCGGGGAGCTGTTTTTT. Translating gives CASSLAGANTGELFF.

The V call is TRBV7-2, the J call TRBJ2-1; 11 nucleotides match TRBD2. The germline V gene has CDR1 SGHTA and CDR2 FQGNSA. The CDR3 consists of 15 residues. V was clipped by 2 bases and J by 8 bases; unmatched bases: 5. In DNA, the CDR3 is TGTGCCAGCAGCTTAAGTAGCGGGAGGGCCGATGAGCAGTTCTTC. Translating gives CASSLSSGRADEQFF.

This clone has more than one count but fewer than ten. The sample contains more than one DNA sequence encoding this CDR3. The chain carries TRBV27 and TRBJ1-4; no reliable D call. The CDR3 contains 13 residues. The V end was cut by 3 bases, the J end by 7 bases, with 9 bases between. Germline V gene sequence: CDR1 MNHEY, CDR2 SMNVEV (reference sequence). Here the CDR3 reads CASSFSGFEKLFF. Here the CDR3 DNA reads TGTGCCAGCAGTTTTTCGGGGTTTGAAAAACTGTTTTTT.

The chain carries TRBV18 and TRBJ2-7; maybe TRBD2 (5 bases). Trimming took 2 bases from V and 3 from J, leaving 8 bases between them. The CDR3 contains 13 residues. Germline V CDR1 and CDR2: KGHSH, LQKENI. CDR3 bases: TGTGCCAGCTCACCAGCCAGCGGCTACGAGCAGTACTTC. It codes for CASSPASGYEQYF.

The rearrangement links TRBV4-1 to TRBJ2-5, with 9 bases identical to TRBD2. Trimming took 6 bases from V and 5 from J; bases not matched to a gene: 4. The V gene's germline CDR1 is MGHRA and CDR2 YSYEKL. This CDR3 comprises 13 residues. The CDR3 region has the DNA TGCGCCAGCAGACGACTAGCGGACGAGACCCAGTACTTC. Its translation: CASRRLADETQYF.

This clone has just one count. The chain employs TRBV9 and TRBJ2-1; 14 nucleotides agree with TRBD2. The germline gives CDR1 SGDLS, CDR2 YYNGEE. The CDR3 totals 20 residues. Unmatched junction bases numbered 13, after V lost 4 bases and J lost 1 base. CDR3 region: CASSSDSGLAGASSYNEQFF. CDR3 nucleotides: TGTGCCAGCAGCTCCGACTCGGGACTAGCGGGGGCGAGTTCCTACAATGAGCAGTTCTTC.

The chain links TRBV4-1 to TRBJ1-1; D unresolved. The CDR3 is made up of 16 amino acids. CDR1 is MGHRA and CDR2 is YSYEKL in the germline V gene. The ends were cut back, 0 bases at V and 1 base at J, with 12 bases in the middle. The DNA for the CDR3 is TGCGCCAGCAGCCAAGATACGGTCCCCTCGAACACTGAAGCTTTCTTT. Translated: CASSQDTVPSNTEAFF.

This clone has a single count. CDR3 bases: TGTGCCAGCACCGTCGGGGGTTTCTCTGGAAACACCATATATTTT. Its translation is CASTVGGFSGNTIYF. The chain carries TRBV6-1 and TRBJ1-3; possibly TRBD1 for D (5 bases). V was pared by 7 bases and J by 0 bases, with 13 bases between. The germline V gene has CDR1 MNHNS and CDR2 SASEGT. The CDR3 covers 15 residues.

The chain joins TRBV9 to TRBJ1-1; D is perhaps TRBD1 (5 bases). Germline V gene sequence: CDR1 SGDLS, CDR2 YYNGEE. The V end was cut by 3 bases, the J end by 4 bases, with 7 bases between. CDR3 length: 12 residues. The CDR3 coding sequence is TGTGCCAGCAGCGAGGGGACCACTGAAGCTTTCTTT. Its translation: CASSEGTTEAFF. The variable domain in full, completed from reference TRBV9 and TRBJ1-1, reads DSGVTQTPKHLITATGQRVTLRCSPRSGDLSVYWYQQSLDQGLQFLIQYYNGEERAKGNILERFSAQQFPDLHSELNLSSLELGDSALYFCASSEGTTEAFFGQGTRLTVV.

The chain carries TRBV11-3 and TRBJ2-5, with D tentatively TRBD1 or TRBD2 (6 bases each). The V end was cut by 3 bases, the J end by 5 bases, with 16 bases between. Germline lookup yields CDR1 SGHNT and CDR2 YENEEA. This CDR3 has 15 residues. The CDR3 is CASSLWWGAGETQYF. In DNA form, the CDR3 reads TGTGCCAGCAGCTTGTGGTGGGGGGCAGGCGAGACCCAGTACTTC.

The rearrangement links TRBV10-3 to TRBJ2-1; TRBD1 agrees at 8 bases. V dropped 0 bases and J dropped 4; count of bases not matched to a gene: 2. This CDR3 has 15 amino acids. CDR1 and CDR2 from the germline V gene are ENHRY and SYGVKD. The CDR3 here is CAISESTGDYNEQFF. In DNA, the CDR3 is TGTGCCATCAGTGAGTCGACAGGGGATTACAATGAGCAGTTCTTC.

This chain links TRBV2 with TRBJ1-2; the D is unclear. The germline CDR1 and CDR2 sequences are SNHLY and FYNNEI. The CDR3 spans 12 residues. V dropped 8 bases and J dropped 4 bases, with 11 bases sitting between them. The CDR3 nucleotides read TGTGCCAGCCCGACACCGGGCTATGGCTACACCTTC. This sequence encodes CASPTPGYGYTF.

This rearrangement joins TRBV7-3 to TRBJ2-1, with 7 bases matching TRBD2. Germline V gives CDR1 SGHTA, CDR2 FQGTGA. The CDR3 loop spans 15 amino acids. Trimming removed 5 bases from V and 5 bases from J; junction bases left unmatched: 9. CDR3 DNA: TGTGCCAGCAGCAACACGGGAGGACTAAACAATGAGCAGTTCTTC. It codes for CASSNTGGLNNEQFF.

This clone showed up just once. J is TRBJ2-3 and V is TRBV9, with TRBD2 identical over 13 bases. Germline loops: CDR1 SGDLS, CDR2 YYNGEE. J was trimmed by 1 base and V by 2 bases; bases with no gene match: 7. This CDR3 spans 18 amino acids. CDR3 DNA: TGTGCCAGCAGCGTTCCTCAAGGACTAGCGGGGGGCACAGATACGCAGTATTTT. Encoded protein: CASSVPQGLAGGTDTQYF.